The 12 T cell receptor beta chains below come from one sample, sequenced in a study of radiotherapy plus CTLA-4 blockade in lung cancer. Assay used: immunoSEQ multiplex PCR; TCRdb lists only in-frame clones, some missing. There are about 87,000 clones in the sample; around 87% occur only once, and roughly 17% lies in the top ten. The input for sequencing was peripheral blood, taken from a patient treated with radiotherapy plus ipilimumab. The receptors shown here come from a human donor with non-small cell lung cancer that progressed on radiotherapy plus ipilimumab.

This chain links TRBV6-5 with TRBJ1-2; D gene unclear. The germline V gene encodes CDR1 MNHEY and CDR2 SVGAGI. CDR3 length equals 13 residues. V lost 0 bases and J 8 bases, leaving 10 bases between the germline ends. CDR3 nucleotide sequence: TGTGCCAGCAGTTACTCCGGACTAGGCGGCTACACCTTC. Residues: CASSYSGLGGYTF.

The V gene is TRBV6-5, the J gene TRBJ1-1; weak D call: TRBD1 (5 bases). The CDR3 has 15 residues. Per the germline V gene, CDR1 is MNHEY and CDR2 is SVGAGI. The V end was cut by 0 bases, the J end by 1 base, with 9 bases between. Here the CDR3 reads CASSYSGRSNTEAFF. CDR3 nucleotides: TGTGCCAGCAGTTACTCGGGGCGATCGAACACTGAAGCTTTCTTT.

V and J are TRBV6-1 and TRBJ2-2, with D perhaps TRBD1 (5 bases). Germline V lookup: CDR1 MNHNS, CDR2 SASEGT. Trimming stripped 7 bases from V and 4 bases from J, with 13 bases between. The CDR3 has 14 residues. This chain's CDR3 is CASKQGSVTGELFF. CDR3 bases: TGTGCCAGCAAGCAGGGATCGGTCACCGGGGAGCTGTTTTTT.

This clone was counted a single time. The chain carries TRBV21-1 and TRBJ1-5. TRBV21-1 is termed a pseudogene. The CDR3 consists of 12 residues. The CDR3 sequence is CASRESNQPQHF. The CDR3 DNA reads as TGTGCCAGCAGGGAAAGCAATCAGCCCCAGCATTTT.

The CDR3 coding sequence is TGTGCCAGCAGTCGTATAGATGGTGAAAAACTGTTTTTT. It translates to CASSRIDGEKLFF. The chain carries TRBV28 and TRBJ1-4; D not resolved. The ends were cut back, 5 bases at V and 7 bases at J, with 11 bases in the middle. Germline values: CDR1 MDHEN, CDR2 SYDVKM. The CDR3 consists of 13 residues.

The chain links TRBV7-9 to TRBJ2-5, with TRBD2 matching 15 bases. The CDR3 extends over 16 amino acids. After removal of 5 bases from V and 4 bases from J, the junction contained 5 bases not matched to a gene. Germline V gene sequence: CDR1 SEHNR, CDR2 FQNEAQ (reference sequence). DNA for the CDR3: TGTGCCAGCAGCATCGGGACTAGCGGGGGGCTAGAGACCCAGTACTTC. Its translation: CASSIGTSGGLETQYF. Full variable domain (missing parts from reference TRBV7-9 and TRBJ2-5): DTGVSQNPRHKITKRGQNVTFRCDPISEHNRLYWYRQTLGQGPEFLTYFQNEAQLEKSRLLSDRFSAERPKGSFSTLEIQRTEQGDSAMYLCASSIGTSGGLETQYFGPGTRLLVL.

The rearrangement uses TRBV7-9 and TRBJ2-7; maybe TRBD1 (6 bases). The germline V gene has CDR1 SEHNR and CDR2 FQNEAQ (reference sequence). This CDR3 has 12 residues. V lost 6 bases, J lost 2 bases, and 8 bases lay in between. The CDR3 bases are TGTGCCAGCAGGACAGGTACCTACGAGCAGTACTTC. Translating gives CASRTGTYEQYF.

V gene TRBV2 combines with J gene TRBJ2-7; D remains unclear. Germline-derived CDR1 and CDR2 are SNHLY and FYNNEI. The V end was cut by 7 bases, the J end by 4 bases, with 17 bases between. This CDR3 spans 14 amino acids. In DNA form, the CDR3 reads TGTGCCAGCAATCCAAGAGTCTCCGGGTACGAGCAGTACTTC. This sequence encodes CASNPRVSGYEQYF.

The V call is TRBV5-1, the J call TRBJ1-3; D is possibly TRBD1 (5 bases). V was cut by 0 bases and J by 0 bases, with 10 bases left in between. The CDR3 extends over 16 amino acids. Germline assignment: CDR1 SGHRS and CDR2 YFSETQ. CDR3 sequence: CASSLGLGDSGNTIYF. The CDR3 region has the DNA TGCGCCAGCAGCTTGGGTCTAGGGGACTCTGGAAACACCATATATTTT.

The genes are TRBV30 and TRBJ1-6, with TRBD1 matching 7 bases. From germline, CDR1 is GTSNPN and CDR2 SVGIG (reference sequence). The CDR3 loop spans 17 amino acids. After removal of 2 bases from V and 7 bases from J, the junction contained 14 bases not matched to a gene. CDR3 loop: CAWSHGPGGPINSPLHF. The CDR3 nucleotides are TGTGCCTGGAGTCATGGCCCAGGGGGACCCATAAATTCACCCCTCCACTTT.

The V call is TRBV7-3, the J call TRBJ2-7; maybe TRBD2 (5 bases). Trimming removed 5 bases at V and 3 bases at J, with 11 bases between. The CDR3 consists of 13 residues. In germline, CDR1 is SGHTA, CDR2 FQGTGA. The CDR3 region has the DNA TGTGCCAGCAGCCCGAACGCGGGCTACGAGCAGTACTTC. This translates into CASSPNAGYEQYF.

The chain couples TRBV6-5 to TRBJ1-5; 9 nucleotides agree with TRBD1. Trimming cost V 4 bases and J 4 bases; bases outside gene matches: 8. This CDR3 is built from 16 residues. From germline, CDR1 is MNHEY and CDR2 SVGAGI. CDR3 DNA sequence: TGTGCCAGCAGTTCCCCCACAGGGGGCTCGAATCAGCCCCAGCATTTT. Protein: CASSSPTGGSNQPQHF.